The next 9 T cell receptor beta chains were all read from a single sample in a study of cytomegalovirus exposure and HLA in healthy donors. A multiplex PCR was run with 60 Vbeta primers and 13 Jbeta primers. Libraries were prepared by immunoSEQ multiplex PCR; TCRdb keeps only in-frame clonotypes and omits some of them. The table records 200,000 to 250,000 clones, about 78% of them present only once. Sequenced sample: PBMCs. These receptors all come from a male donor in good health and CMV-seronegative.

CDR3 in amino acids: CASSEMWASEKLFF. CDR3 sequence (DNA): TGTGCCAGCAGTGAAATGTGGGCATCGGAAAAACTGTTTTTT. This chain connects TRBV6-1 to TRBJ1-4; unclear D gene. This CDR3 is built from 14 residues. Trimming cost V 2 bases and J 8 bases, with 12 bases left between them. Germline V gene data show CDR1 as MNHNS and CDR2 as SASEGT.

This clone was found once. This chain uses TRBV6-4 with TRBJ1-5; D may be TRBD1 (6 bases). Trimming removed 4 bases from V and 3 bases from J, with 10 bases in between. This CDR3 contains 14 residues. Germline CDR1 is MRHNA and CDR2 is SNTAGT. CDR3 region: CASSGSGVNQPQHF. In DNA form, the CDR3 reads TGTGCCAGCAGTGGTTCAGGGGTCAATCAGCCCCAGCATTTT.

This clone has only one observation. The chain carries TRBV9 and TRBJ1-1; 7 bases align to TRBD1. Trimming at V came to 4 bases and at J to 7 bases, leaving 7 bases not matched to a gene. The CDR3 runs 13 residues. Per the germline V gene, CDR1 is SGDLS and CDR2 is YYNGEE. The CDR3 DNA follows: TGTGCCAGCAGCCTCTCTGGGACAGATGAAGCTTTCTTT. This codes for CASSLSGTDEAFF.

This chain uses TRBV20-1 with TRBJ2-7; D is unresolved. Deletions cut 1 base from V and 2 bases from J, with 3 bases between. CDR1 DFQATT and CDR2 SNEGSKA come from the germline V gene (reference sequence). The CDR3 is 11 residues long. In nucleotides, the CDR3 is TGCAGTGCTAGAGCAACCTACGAGCAGTACTTC. This gives the protein CSARATYEQYF.

CDR3 protein: CASSPGLAVPQGETQYF. The CDR3 region has the DNA TGTGCCAGCAGCCCGGGACTAGCGGTGCCCCAGGGTGAGACCCAGTACTTC. This rearrangement joins TRBV11-2 to TRBJ2-5; 11 bases are shared with TRBD2. The V gene end was trimmed by 5 bases and the J gene end by 5 bases; junction bases not matched to a gene: 13. The CDR3 runs 17 residues. Germline V CDR1 and CDR2: SGHAT, FQNNGV.

The chain couples TRBV6-4 to TRBJ2-2; 8 positions match TRBD2. V was clipped by 3 bases and J by 0 bases; unmatched bases: 6. CDR1 and CDR2 (germline): MRHNA, SNTAGT. The CDR3 extends over 17 amino acids. The CDR3: CASSEEGSGANTGELFF. In nucleotides, the CDR3 is TGTGCCAGCAGTGAAGAGGGTAGCGGGGCGAACACCGGGGAGCTGTTTTTT.

This clone has just one count. V gene TRBV5-1 combines with J gene TRBJ1-1; unclear D gene. V was shortened by 0 bases and J by 1 base, with 7 bases between the two germline ends. In germline, CDR1 is SGHRS, CDR2 YFSETQ. This CDR3 has 14 amino acids. CDR3 protein: CASSLGPSNTEAFF. Here the CDR3 DNA reads TGCGCCAGCAGCTTGGGGCCTTCGAACACTGAAGCTTTCTTT.

The chain is built from TRBV7-3 and TRBJ2-7; TRBD2 matches at 7 bases. The trim removed 3 bases at V and 3 bases at J, leaving 2 bases unmatched. There are 13 residues in the CDR3. Per germline, CDR1 SGHTA and CDR2 FQGTGA. DNA for the CDR3: TGTGCCAGCAGCTTTGGCGGGAGCTACGAGCAGTACTTC. Residues: CASSFGGSYEQYF.

The CDR3 reads CASSQADDRGRETQYF. In DNA, the CDR3 is TGCGCCAGCAGCCAAGCCGACGACAGGGGTCGAGAGACCCAGTACTTC. The rearrangement joins TRBV4-1 to TRBJ2-5; 8 bases map to TRBD1. The V gene's germline CDR1 is MGHRA and CDR2 YSYEKL. The V segment lost 1 base and the J segment 4 bases; nucleotides outside the gene matches: 8. The CDR3 contains 16 residues.